These 19 T cell receptor beta chains originate from one sample sequenced in a study of blood T cell repertoires in COVID-19. Assay: immunoSEQ multiplex PCR; the TCRdb copy retains only in-frame clones and omits some. This repertoire shows 380,000 or so clones, 80% to 90% found once; its top ten account for around 7.4%. Sequencing input: peripheral blood. All receptors come from a woman in her fifties or sixties with COVID-19, enrolled during active disease.

This chain joins TRBV6-5 and TRBJ1-1; weak D call: TRBD1 (6 bases). The CDR3 runs 13 residues. The V end was cut by 2 bases, the J end by 7 bases, with 11 bases between. CDR1 is MNHEY and CDR2 is SVGAGI in the germline V gene. The CDR3 bases are TGTGCCAGCAGTTACCTGCAAGGGGGTGAAGCTTTCTTT. This gives the protein CASSYLQGGEAFF.

This clone was counted a few times. The same CDR3 arises from other DNA sequences in this sample as well. This chain connects TRBV7-9 to TRBJ2-7; TRBD2 might be the D (6 bases). V was shortened by 1 base and J by 0 bases, with 7 bases between the two germline ends. There are 14 residues in the CDR3. Germline values: CDR1 SEHNR, CDR2 FQNEAQ (reference sequence). In DNA form, the CDR3 reads TGTGCCAGCAGCTTAGTCGGGGGCTCCTACGAGCAGTACTTC. Its translation: CASSLVGGSYEQYF.

This chain uses TRBV10-2 with TRBJ1-1; no definite D call. The CDR3 has 14 amino acids. The ends were cut back, 2 bases at V and 5 bases at J, with 12 bases in the middle. Germline CDR1 and CDR2: WSHSY and SAAADI. CDR3 protein: CASSELGGWTEAFF. The CDR3 nucleotides are TGCGCCAGCAGTGAGCTTGGAGGGTGGACTGAAGCTTTCTTT.

The chain's CDR3 is CASSQRQGYSPLHF. CDR3 in DNA: TGTGCCAGCAGTCAAAGACAGGGATACTCACCCCTCCACTTT. The chain recombines TRBV27 with TRBJ1-6; TRBD1 matches at 7 bases. This CDR3 has 14 amino acids. The germline CDR1 and CDR2 sequences are MNHEY and SMNVEV (reference sequence). J lost 10 bases, V lost 5 bases, and 8 bases had no gene match.

This clone was counted a single time. This chain links TRBV27 with TRBJ2-5; a possible D gene is TRBD1 (5 bases). This CDR3 has 14 amino acids. The germline V gene encodes CDR1 MNHEY and CDR2 SMNVEV (reference sequence). Trimming took 6 bases from V and 7 from J, leaving 18 bases between them. The CDR3 DNA reads TGTGCCAGCAGGAGTATAGGGGCCTCAGGGACCCAGTACTTC. Translation gives CASRSIGASGTQYF.

The J gene is TRBJ1-6, the V gene TRBV5-8, with 11 positions matching TRBD1. The germline gives CDR1 SGHTS, CDR2 YDEGEE. With 5 bases clipped from V and 7 bases from J, the junction kept 8 bases outside the gene matches. The CDR3 has 16 residues. The CDR3 spells CASRRTGGDGNSPLHF. The CDR3 DNA sequence: TGTGCCAGCAGGCGGACAGGGGGCGATGGAAATTCACCCCTCCACTTT.

The gene calls are TRBV7-2 and TRBJ2-3; 8 bases map to TRBD2. V lost 2 bases and J lost 0; bases outside the gene matches: 10. The germline CDR1 and CDR2 sequences are SGHTA and FQGNSA. This CDR3 spans 18 amino acids. CDR3 loop: CASSLRYRGGTSTDTQYF. Here the CDR3 DNA reads TGTGCCAGCAGCTTACGGTACCGGGGGGGAACAAGCACAGATACGCAGTATTTT. Full variable domain (rest looked up from reference TRBV7-2 and TRBJ2-3): GAGVSQSPSNKVTEKGKDVELRCDPISGHTALYWYRQSLGQGLEFLIYFQGNSAPDKSGLPSDRFSAERTGGSVSTLTIQRTQQEDSAVYLCASSLRYRGGTSTDTQYFGPGTRLTVL.

The J gene is TRBJ2-7, the V gene TRBV6-1; 7 nucleotides agree with TRBD2. Germline CDR1 reads MNHNS; CDR2 reads SASEGT. This CDR3 has 20 residues. J was trimmed by 4 bases and V by 4 bases; bases with no gene match: 25. The CDR3 spells CASSVRGEAILIDRDYEQYF. The CDR3 DNA reads TGTGCCAGCAGTGTCCGGGGGGAGGCTATTCTGATTGACCGAGATTACGAGCAGTACTTC.

The V gene is TRBV2, the J gene TRBJ1-2, with D possibly TRBD1 on 6 matching bases. The germline CDR1 and CDR2 sequences are SNHLY and FYNNEI. Trimming took 8 bases from V and 0 from J, leaving 16 bases between them. The CDR3 is 15 amino acids. The CDR3 DNA is TGTGCCAGCCGTTGGGGGGGCCTAGCTAACTATGGCTACACCTTC. Its translation is CASRWGGLANYGYTF. Using reference TRBV2 and TRBJ1-2 for the parts outside the CDR3, the full variable domain is EPEVTQTPSHQVTQMGQEVILRCVPISNHLYFYWYRQILGQKVEFLVSFYNNEISEKSEIFDDQFSVERPDGSNFTLKIRSTKLEDSAMYFCASRWGGLANYGYTFGSGTRLTVV.

J is TRBJ2-7 and V is TRBV3-1 (or the pseudogene TRBV3-2); D unclear. The CDR3 covers 11 residues. V lost 1 base to trimming and J lost 6 bases, with 4 bases between them. Germline values: CDR1 LGHDT, CDR2 YNNKEL (reference sequence). CDR3 DNA: TGTGCCAGCAGCCAAGCTCTCGAGCAGTACTTC. It yields the protein CASSQALEQYF.

The genes are TRBV12-3 or TRBV12-4 and TRBJ2-1, with D maybe TRBD1 (6 bases). The CDR3 runs to 13 residues. V was shortened by 10 bases and J by 5 bases, with 15 bases between the two germline ends. The chain's CDR3 is CATSGQTNNEQFF. The CDR3 nucleotides read TGTGCCACCTCAGGACAGACGAACAATGAGCAGTTCTTC.

V gene TRBV11-3 combines with J gene TRBJ2-1, with TRBD2 identical over 12 bases. Germline CDR1 and CDR2: SGHNT and YENEEA. This CDR3 has 15 residues. Losses at the gene ends were 5 bases for V and 3 bases for J; bases not matched to a gene: 2. The CDR3 DNA reads TGTGCCAGCAGCCAACTAGCGGGGGGCTACAATGAGCAGTTCTTC. Translating it yields CASSQLAGGYNEQFF.

The chain recombines TRBV14 with TRBJ2-1, with 8 nucleotides matching TRBD2. Germline V gene lookup returns CDR1 SGHDN and CDR2 FVKESK. There are 15 residues in the CDR3. Trimming at V came to 6 bases and at J to 5 bases, leaving 9 bases not matched to a gene. The DNA for the CDR3 is TGTGCCAGCAGGTTGGGGACTAGTCTTAACAATGAGCAGTTCTTC. As protein: CASRLGTSLNNEQFF.

The V gene is TRBV20-1, the J gene TRBJ2-1; D possibly corresponds to TRBD2 (5 bases). CDR1 is DFQATT, CDR2 SNEGSKA, per germline (reference sequence). The CDR3 consists of 14 residues. The V end lost 3 bases, the J end lost 2 bases, and 11 bases lay between the germline ends. The CDR3 region has the DNA TGCAGTGCTAGTTTCAGCGGCCCCTACAATGAGCAGTTCTTC. Amino acids: CSASFSGPYNEQFF.

The chain combines TRBV2 with TRBJ2-6; 7 bases align to TRBD1. Looked up from germline, CDR1 is SNHLY and CDR2 is FYNNEI. V was pared by 7 bases and J by 7 bases, with 13 bases of the junction left unmatched. The CDR3 is 16 residues long. CDR3 nucleotides: TGTGCCAGCACCCCCAATGCCCGACAGGGTGCCAACGTCCTGACTTTC. Its protein product is CASTPNARQGANVLTF.

The rearrangement uses TRBV5-1 and TRBJ1-2; D call uncertain. Trimming shortened V by 2 bases and J by 0 bases, and 8 bases separated the two germline ends. Germline CDR1 reads SGHRS; CDR2 reads YFSETQ. The CDR3 spans 14 residues. The CDR3 region is CASSFSTTNYGYTF. CDR3 in DNA: TGCGCCAGCAGCTTTTCGACAACTAACTATGGCTACACCTTC.

The rearrangement links TRBV6-5 to TRBJ1-2; D not certain. Germline values: CDR1 MNHEY, CDR2 SVGAGI. The CDR3 runs 13 residues. The ends were cut back, 4 bases at V and 5 bases at J, with 11 bases in the middle. CDR3: CASSSPVKYGYTF. In nucleotides, the CDR3 is TGTGCCAGCAGTTCCCCGGTGAAGTATGGCTACACCTTC.

There are a few counts of this clone. The chain carries TRBV27 and TRBJ1-4, with 8 bases lining up with TRBD1. V was clipped by 5 bases and J by 0 bases; unmatched bases: 11. Germline lookup yields CDR1 MNHEY and CDR2 SMNVEV (reference sequence). The CDR3 runs 18 residues. CDR3 sequence (DNA): TGTGCCAGCAGTCAAAAGGGGGACAGGAGTTCAACTAATGAAAAACTGTTTTTT. Encoded protein: CASSQKGDRSSTNEKLFF.

The chain is built from TRBV28 and TRBJ2-7; possibly TRBD1 for D (5 bases). The CDR3 runs 16 residues. Germline V lookup: CDR1 MDHEN, CDR2 SYDVKM. Between the trimmed V and J ends, which lost 2 bases and 6 bases, there was a span of 20 bases. CDR3: CASSLLGEVGVGEQYF. CDR3 DNA: TGTGCCAGCAGTTTACTCGGTGAGGTAGGGGTCGGCGAGCAGTACTTC.